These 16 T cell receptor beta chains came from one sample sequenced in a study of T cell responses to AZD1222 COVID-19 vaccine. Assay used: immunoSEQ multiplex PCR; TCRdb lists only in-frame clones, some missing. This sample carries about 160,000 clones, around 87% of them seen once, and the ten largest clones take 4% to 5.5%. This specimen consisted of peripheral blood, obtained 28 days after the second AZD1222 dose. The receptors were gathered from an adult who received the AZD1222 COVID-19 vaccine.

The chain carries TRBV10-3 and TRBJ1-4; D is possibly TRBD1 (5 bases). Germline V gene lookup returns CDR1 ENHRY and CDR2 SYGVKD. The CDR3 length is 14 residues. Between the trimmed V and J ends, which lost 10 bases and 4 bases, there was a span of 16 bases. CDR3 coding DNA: TGTGCCACTTACTCGGGGACCCTTAATGAAAAACTGTTTTTT. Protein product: CATYSGTLNEKLFF.

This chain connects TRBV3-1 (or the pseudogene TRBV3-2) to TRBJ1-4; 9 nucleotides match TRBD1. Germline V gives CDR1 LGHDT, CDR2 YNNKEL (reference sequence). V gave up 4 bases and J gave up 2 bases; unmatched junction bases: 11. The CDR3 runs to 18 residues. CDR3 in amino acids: CASSPRQDRGGTNEKLFF. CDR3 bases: TGTGCCAGCAGCCCCCGTCAGGACAGGGGCGGTACTAATGAAAAACTGTTTTTT.

The CDR3: CASGVGQGWQFF. For the CDR3, the DNA is TGTGCTAGTGGTGTGGGACAGGGTTGGCAGTTCTTC. This chain connects TRBV12-5 to TRBJ2-1; 9 nucleotides match TRBD1. There are 12 residues in the CDR3. V shed 5 bases and J 12 bases; nucleotides not matched to a gene: 5. Germline CDR1 is LGHNT and CDR2 is FRNRAP.

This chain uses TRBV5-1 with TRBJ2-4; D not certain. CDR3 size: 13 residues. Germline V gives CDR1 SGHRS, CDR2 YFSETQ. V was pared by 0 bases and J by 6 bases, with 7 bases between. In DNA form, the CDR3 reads TGCGCCAGCAGCTTGGAGCAGCGAAACATTCAGTACTTC. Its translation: CASSLEQRNIQYF.

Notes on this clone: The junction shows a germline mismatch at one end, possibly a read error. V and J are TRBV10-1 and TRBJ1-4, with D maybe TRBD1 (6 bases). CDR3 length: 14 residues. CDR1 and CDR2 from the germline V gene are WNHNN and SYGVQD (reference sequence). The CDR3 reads CASSSGTTNEKLFF. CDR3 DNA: TGCGCCAGCAGTTCCGGGACAACGAATGAAAAACTGTTTTTT.

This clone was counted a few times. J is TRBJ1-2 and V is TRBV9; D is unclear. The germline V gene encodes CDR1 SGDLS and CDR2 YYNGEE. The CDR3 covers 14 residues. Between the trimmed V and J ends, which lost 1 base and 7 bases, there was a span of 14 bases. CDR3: CASSVLIGVGGYTF. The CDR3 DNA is TGTGCCAGCAGCGTATTAATCGGGGTTGGTGGCTACACCTTC.

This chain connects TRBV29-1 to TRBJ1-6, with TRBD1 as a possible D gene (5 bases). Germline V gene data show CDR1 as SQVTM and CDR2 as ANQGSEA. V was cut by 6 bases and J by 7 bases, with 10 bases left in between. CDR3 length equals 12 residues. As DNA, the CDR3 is TGCAGCGTATCCCAGGGAAATTCACCCCTCCACTTT. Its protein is CSVSQGNSPLHF.

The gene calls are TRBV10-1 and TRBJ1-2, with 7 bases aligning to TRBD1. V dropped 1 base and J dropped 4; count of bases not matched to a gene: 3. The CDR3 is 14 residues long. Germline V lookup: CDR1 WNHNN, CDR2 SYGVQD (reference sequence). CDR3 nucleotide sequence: TGCGCCAGCAGTGAGTACGCAGGGGGCTATGGCTACACCTTC. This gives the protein CASSEYAGGYGYTF.

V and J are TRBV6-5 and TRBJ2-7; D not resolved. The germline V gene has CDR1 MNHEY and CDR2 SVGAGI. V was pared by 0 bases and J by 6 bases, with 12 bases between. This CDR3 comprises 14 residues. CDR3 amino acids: CASSYSAAQTEQYF. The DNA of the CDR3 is TGTGCCAGCAGTTACTCCGCCGCACAGACCGAGCAGTACTTC.

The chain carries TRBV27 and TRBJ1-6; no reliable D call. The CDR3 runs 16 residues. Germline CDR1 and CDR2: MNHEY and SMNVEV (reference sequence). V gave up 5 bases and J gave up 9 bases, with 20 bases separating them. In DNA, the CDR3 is TGTGCCAGCAGTGATCAAAGCAGCCTTATGAGTTCACCCCTCCACTTT. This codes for CASSDQSSLMSSPLHF.

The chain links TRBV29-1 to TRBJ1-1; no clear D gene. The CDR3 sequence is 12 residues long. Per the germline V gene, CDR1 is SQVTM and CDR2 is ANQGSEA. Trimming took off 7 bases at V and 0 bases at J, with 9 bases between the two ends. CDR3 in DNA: TGCAGCGCTAGACGACTGAACACTGAAGCTTTCTTT. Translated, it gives CSARRLNTEAFF.

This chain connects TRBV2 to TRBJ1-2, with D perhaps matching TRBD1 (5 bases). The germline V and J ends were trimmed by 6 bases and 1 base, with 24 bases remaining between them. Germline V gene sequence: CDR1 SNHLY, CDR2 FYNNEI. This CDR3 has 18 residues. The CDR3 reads CASSDIPPLGDSNYGYTF. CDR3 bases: TGTGCCAGCAGCGATATACCCCCCTTAGGTGACAGTAACTATGGCTACACCTTC.

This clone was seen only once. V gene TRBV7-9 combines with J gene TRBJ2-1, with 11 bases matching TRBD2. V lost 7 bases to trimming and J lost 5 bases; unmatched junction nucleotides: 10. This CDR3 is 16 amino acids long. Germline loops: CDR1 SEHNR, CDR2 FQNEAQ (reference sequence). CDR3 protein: CASNTPGTSGNNEQFF. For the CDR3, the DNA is TGTGCCAGCAACACCCCGGGGACTAGCGGAAACAATGAGCAGTTCTTC.

As DNA, the CDR3 is TGCGCCAGCAGTGAGTACAGGGAGAACACTGAAGCTTTCTTT. This sequence encodes CASSEYRENTEAFF. V gene TRBV10-1 combines with J gene TRBJ1-1, with D tentatively TRBD1 (6 bases). V shed 1 base and J shed 1 base, with 7 bases lying between them. This CDR3 comprises 14 residues. Germline V lookup: CDR1 WNHNN, CDR2 SYGVQD (reference sequence).

CDR3 loop: CASSQLQGAGEKLFF. In DNA, the CDR3 is TGTGCCAGCAGCCAATTACAGGGGGCGGGTGAAAAACTGTTTTTT. The V call is TRBV14, the J call TRBJ1-4; 9 bases match TRBD1. This CDR3 has 15 residues. Germline values: CDR1 SGHDN, CDR2 FVKESK. Trimming removed 2 bases from V and 7 bases from J; junction bases left unmatched: 5.

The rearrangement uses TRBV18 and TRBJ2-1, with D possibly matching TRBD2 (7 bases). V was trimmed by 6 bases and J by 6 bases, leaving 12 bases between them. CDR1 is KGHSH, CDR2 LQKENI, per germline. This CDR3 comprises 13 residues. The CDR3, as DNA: TGTGCCAGCTCTGGCGGGGGCCCCAATGAGCAGTTCTTC. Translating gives CASSGGGPNEQFF. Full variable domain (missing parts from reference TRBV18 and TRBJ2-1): NAGVMQNPRHLVRRRGQEARLRCSPMKGHSHVYWYRQLPEEGLKFMVYLQKENIIDESGMPKERFSAEFPKEGPSILRIQQVVRGDSAAYFCASSGGGPNEQFFGPGTRLTVL.